This T cell receptor beta chain was recovered during a study of vaccination effects on CD4 cells after COVID-19. Overall study context: Of the BNT162b2 and mRNA-1273 vaccines, participants received two doses of one or the other.

A note on this clone: Its target is not known.

Measured with immunoSEQ multiplex PCR; TCRdb has only the in-frame clones, and not every one. The sample yields 20,000 to 25,000 clones, around 76% seen once. Antigen-specific CD4+ T cell clonotypes were called by their expansion after viral peptide-pool culture in ViraFEST. Isolation of CD4+ T cells took place after around 10 days of culture. According to the study, vaccine recipients showed no prior SARS-CoV-2 infection and negative nucleocapsid antibodies. Points from the study as a whole: Common cold coronaviruses were cross-recognized by only 1 of 255 vaccine-induced clones in healthy vaccinees. The study found marked clonal contraction of infection- and vaccine-induced clones late after vaccination.

Germline values: CDR1 SGHVS, CDR2 FNYEAQ. This CDR3 is 12 amino acids long. Trimming removed 3 bases at V and 13 bases at J, with 13 bases between. This clonotype was sampled from a human donor who received a COVID-19 vaccine. The V gene is TRBV7-6, the J gene TRBJ2-1, with D uncertain. The sequenced sample was CD4+ T cells from PBMCs cultured with HCoV-NL63 spike peptides, obtained before COVID-19 vaccination. CDR3 sequence reads: CASSFPRSEQFF. In DNA, the CDR3 is TGTGCCAGCAGCTTTCCTCGATCGGAACAGTTCTTC.